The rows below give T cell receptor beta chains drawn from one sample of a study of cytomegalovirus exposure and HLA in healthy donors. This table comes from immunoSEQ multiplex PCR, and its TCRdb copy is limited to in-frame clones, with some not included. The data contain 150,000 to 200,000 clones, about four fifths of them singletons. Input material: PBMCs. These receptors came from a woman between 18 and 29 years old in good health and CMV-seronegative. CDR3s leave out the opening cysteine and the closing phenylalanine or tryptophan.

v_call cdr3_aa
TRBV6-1 ASSNNPGTGDEQF
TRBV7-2 ASSPRMVHEQY
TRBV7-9 ASSSPGDQPQH
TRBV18 ASSPAMLGGRQGEQY
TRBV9 ASSVAVGVGLAGATDTQY
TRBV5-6 ASSSTLNTEAF
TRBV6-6 ASSYGQGNPYNEQF
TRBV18 ASSPGTEQYNEQF
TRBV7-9 ASSQGQANQETQY
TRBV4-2 ASSQDTAGAQPQH
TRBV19 ASSVGTGGTYGYT
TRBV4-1 ASSQSDTEAF
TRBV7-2 ASSRRQGNQPQH
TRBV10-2 ASGTSGRTDTQY
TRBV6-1 ASSEALATNTEAF
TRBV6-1 ASTSYALAFETQY
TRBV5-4 ASSLDLGTKDTQY
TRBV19 ASSIIDRDNEKLF
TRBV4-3 ASSQAQGWAETQY
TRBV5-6 ASSPRGHWFTDTQY
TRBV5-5 ASSLAYGQPSTDTQY
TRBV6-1 ASSRQQNTEAF
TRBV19 ASSAWTGRDVRAF
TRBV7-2 ASRMQAGGGADTQY
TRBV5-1 ASSLVEGEDTEAF
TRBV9 ASSVSTESYEQY
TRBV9 ASSGGGVTPLH
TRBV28 ASTAGSVDTQY
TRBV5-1 ASSLAPGSNQPQH
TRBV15 ATSRIGAGLAGGDEQF
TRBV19 ASNIGRFNDEQY
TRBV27 ASTPGGYSNQPQH
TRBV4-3 ASSQDPGTSGRYNEQF
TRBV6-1 ASRTTGAETQY
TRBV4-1 ASSHPRTGTSVSGELF
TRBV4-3 ASSQDRGQNYGYT
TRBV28 ASSLDRGRHYT
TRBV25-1 ASSARLNAGELF
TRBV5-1 ASSLTSGSPEQY
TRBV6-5 ASSYFSRGGYGYT
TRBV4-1 ASSQGRVGEAF
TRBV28 ASRGADRGSYEQY
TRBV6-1 AISESTSGSPEGEQF
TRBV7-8 ASSGPGLAGDLNTGELF
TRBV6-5 ASSFQRELREQY
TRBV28 ASTQGQGNYGYT
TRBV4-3 ASSPLAGGPTDTQY
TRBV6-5 ASRSDRDNSPLH
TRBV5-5 ASSLDREAF
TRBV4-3 ASSQDRQVGGHANTGELF
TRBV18 ASSPTGTEAF
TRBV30 AWTLFQETQY
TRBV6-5 ASIKAGTGADGYT
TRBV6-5 ASSYSPGQGGYEQY
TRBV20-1 SALTYEQY
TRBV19 ASSIGTGRDEQY
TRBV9 ASSVAGESDTQY